Listed below are T cell receptor beta chains from one sample, sequenced in a study of CD4 T cells in relation to SARS-CoV-2 and coronaviruses. Some clones are missing from TCRdb's copy, which holds only in-frame ones; the method was immunoSEQ multiplex PCR. The sample includes around 62,000 clones, roughly 93% of them seen just once. Input material: naive CD4+ T cells from PBMCs. The receptors derive from a human donor in good health. Both conserved end residues are part of each CDR3. Fields, in order: clone size, V gene, D gene, J gene, CDR3 DNA, CDR3 protein. A D gene is named only where the DNA matches it firmly. The size field is filled for only some rows; it gives once, few, many or a size class.

.	TRBV11-3	.	TRBJ2-1	TGTGCCAGCAGCCCCCGAGGGTTCTACAATGAGCAGTTCTTC	CASSPRGFYNEQFF
once	TRBV5-1	.	TRBJ2-5	TGCGCCAGCAGCATGCCTGACCCGCAAGAGACCCAGTACTTC	CASSMPDPQETQYF
.	TRBV3-1/TRBV3-2	TRBD1	TRBJ1-6	TGTGCCAGCAGCCGCGGACAGGGCCTTAGGGAGCAGAATAATTCACCCCTCCACTTT	CASSRGQGLREQNNSPLHF
.	TRBV7-3	TRBD2	TRBJ2-1	TGTGCCAGCAGCTCGGACGGGACTAGCGCCTACAATGAGCAGTTCTTC	CASSSDGTSAYNEQFF
.	TRBV7-6	.	TRBJ1-3	TGTGCCAGCAGCTTAGGGCTCCGTCGGAACCCCTCTGGAAACACCATATATTTT	CASSLGLRRNPSGNTIYF
.	TRBV5-1	.	TRBJ1-1	TGCGCCAGCAGCTTGGTAGTTTGGGGCAAAGCTATTCTGAACACTGAAGCTTTCTTT	CASSLVVWGKAILNTEAFF
.	TRBV4-1	TRBD1	TRBJ1-4	TGCGCCAGCAGCCAAGACCCAGGGGGGCTATCCAATAAAAAACTGTTTTTT	CASSQDPGGLSNKKLFF
.	TRBV5-6	TRBD2	TRBJ2-7	TGTGCCAGCAGCTTCCCTAGCGGGGCCATCTTAGAGCAGTACTTC	CASSFPSGAILEQYF
.	TRBV30	.	TRBJ2-1	TGTGCCCGTCTGGGCAGCTACAATGAGCAGTTCTTC	CARLGSYNEQFF
.	TRBV9	TRBD2	TRBJ2-7	TGTGCCAGCAATGGACCCGGACTAGCGGGATACGAGCAGTACTTC	CASNGPGLAGYEQYF
.	TRBV7-3	TRBD1	TRBJ2-7	TGTGCCAGCAGCTTAAAGGGGACAGGGGCTTACGAGCAGTACTTC	CASSLKGTGAYEQYF
.	TRBV12-3/TRBV12-4	.	TRBJ2-7	TGTGCCAGCAGTTCCAATTCCTACGAGCAGTACTTC	CASSSNSYEQYF
few	TRBV6-5	.	TRBJ1-2	TGTGCCAGCACCGGGGCCAGAGCTAACTATGGCTACACCTTC	CASTGARANYGYTF
.	TRBV24-1	.	TRBJ1-5	TGTGCCACCAGTGATCCCGGACCCAATCAGCCCCAGCATTTT	CATSDPGPNQPQHF
.	TRBV4-1	.	TRBJ2-6	TGCGCCAGCAGCCAAGAGGACGGCTACGTCCTGACTTTC	CASSQEDGYVLTF
.	TRBV5-1	.	TRBJ1-5	TGCGCCAGCAGCTTGGGAGGCAGGGACCAGCCCCAGCATTTT	CASSLGGRDQPQHF
once	TRBV2	.	TRBJ1-1	TGTGCCAGTTCGACAGGACTTAACACTGAAGCTTTCTTT	CASSTGLNTEAFF
.	TRBV24-1	TRBD2	TRBJ2-1	TGTGCCACCAGTGATTTTGGGGGAGGGCCCCCCAATGAGCAGTTCTTC	CATSDFGGGPPNEQFF
once	TRBV6-1	.	TRBJ2-7	TGTGCCAGCAGTGAAAGTCGCTACGAGCAGTACTTC	CASSESRYEQYF
.	TRBV28	.	TRBJ2-1	TGTGCCAGCAGTTCCCGGGCTAAAGACTACAATGAGCAGTTCTTC	CASSSRAKDYNEQFF
.	TRBV6-5	.	TRBJ1-2	TGTGCCAGCAGTTACTCGCTCCTCTCCTATGGCTACACCTTC	CASSYSLLSYGYTF
.	TRBV29-1	TRBD1	TRBJ1-6	TGCAGCGTTCAAACAGGGGATAATTCACCCCTCCACTTT	CSVQTGDNSPLHF
.	TRBV6-4	TRBD2	TRBJ2-3	TGTGCCAGCAGTGATCCGCGGGGGTTATACACAGATACGCAGTATTTT	CASSDPRGLYTDTQYF
.	TRBV6-5	.	TRBJ2-7	TGTGCCAGCGGGGGCGGCCCGGCCATCGGCGAGCAGTACTTC	CASGGGPAIGEQYF
.	TRBV28	.	TRBJ2-2	TGTGCCAGCAGCCCAGCAGCGAGGACAGCGAGCACCGGGGAGCTGTTTTTT	CASSPAARTASTGELFF
.	TRBV5-4	TRBD1	TRBJ1-2	TGTGCCAGCAGCGCCGGGACAGGGGTCCCCTATGGCTACACCTTC	CASSAGTGVPYGYTF
.	TRBV27	.	TRBJ2-7	TGTGCCAGCACCGGGACCCATAACGGCGAGCAGTACTTC	CASTGTHNGEQYF
.	TRBV7-2	TRBD2	TRBJ2-5	TGTGCCAGCAGCCGTCCCTGGCGGGAGGGCCTGGACCAAGAGACCCAGTACTTC	CASSRPWREGLDQETQYF
.	TRBV21-1	.	TRBJ2-1	TGTGCCAGCAGCCCCAAAGGACTAGCGGGAGAAAATGAGCAGTTCTTC	CASSPKGLAGENEQFF
.	TRBV30	TRBD2	TRBJ2-7	TGTGCCGGGATCGGGGGGTCCTACGAGCAGTACTTC	CAGIGGSYEQYF
.	TRBV10-1	TRBD2	TRBJ2-7	TGCGCCAGCAGCGCGGGACTAGCGTTTGAGCAGTACTTC	CASSAGLAFEQYF
.	TRBV25-1	TRBD1	TRBJ1-6	TGTGCCAGCAGCCTACAGGGGTATTATTCACCCCTCCACTTT	CASSLQGYYSPLHF
.	TRBV5-1	.	TRBJ2-7	TGCGCCAGCAGCTTTACAGGAGGGAGCACCTACGAGCAGTACTTC	CASSFTGGSTYEQYF
.	TRBV5-6	.	TRBJ1-6	TGTGCCAGCAGCTCCCAGACAGTTTATAATTCACCCCTCCACTTT	CASSSQTVYNSPLHF
.	TRBV6-4	TRBD2	TRBJ2-1	TGTGCCAGCAGTGACTCGACTAGCGGGAGGCTGGATGAGCAGTTCTTC	CASSDSTSGRLDEQFF
.	TRBV6-4	.	TRBJ2-3	TGTGCCAGCCGGGCGGATTCATCAGATACGCAGTATTTT	CASRADSSDTQYF
few	TRBV3-1/TRBV3-2	TRBD2	TRBJ2-7	TGTGCCGCAAGCCTAGCGGGAGTTGAGCAGTACTTC	CAASLAGVEQYF
.	TRBV28	TRBD1	TRBJ1-2	TGTGCCAGCACCAAACGGCGGGAGACAGGGAGGAAAGGATATGGCTACACCTTC	CASTKRRETGRKGYGYTF
.	TRBV2	TRBD2	TRBJ2-3	TGTGCCAGCAGTGTAGCGGGAGGCACAGATACGCAGTATTTT	CASSVAGGTDTQYF
.	TRBV5-1	.	TRBJ2-1	TGCGCCAGCAGCACCGACTTAAGCGCGCATGAGCAGTTCTTC	CASSTDLSAHEQFF
.	TRBV6-6	.	TRBJ2-1	TGTGCCAGCAGTTACTCGAGGGTTTGGGAGGCCGAGCAGTTCTTC	CASSYSRVWEAEQFF
.	TRBV21-1	.	TRBJ2-2	TGTGCCAGCAGCAAAGAAGGCGACACCGGGGAGCTGTTTTTT	CASSKEGDTGELFF
.	TRBV5-8	.	TRBJ2-2	TGTGCCAGCAGCCGAGGAACGAGGGTGAACACCGGGGAGCTGTTTTTT	CASSRGTRVNTGELFF
.	TRBV27	TRBD2	TRBJ2-7	TGTGCCAGCAGCCGACTAGCGGGAGGTGCCGTCTCCTACGAGCAGTACTTC	CASSRLAGGAVSYEQYF
.	TRBV3-1/TRBV3-2	TRBD2	TRBJ2-5	TGTGCCAGCAGCCAAGAGGGTAGCGGGAGGGTGGGGCAACAAGAGACCCAGTACTTC	CASSQEGSGRVGQQETQYF
.	TRBV27	TRBD2	TRBJ2-3	TGTGCCAGCAGTGGACTAGCGGGAGGGCGAGGAGATACGCAGTATTTT	CASSGLAGGRGDTQYF
.	TRBV7-2	.	TRBJ2-1	TGTGCCAGCAGCTCCGACTCGAATGAGCAGTTCTTC	CASSSDSNEQFF
.	TRBV5-1	TRBD2	TRBJ2-5	TGCGCCAGCAGCCCCACGACTCTAGCGGGGCAAGAGACCCAGTACTTC	CASSPTTLAGQETQYF
.	TRBV19	.	TRBJ2-7	TGTGCCAGTAACCCCGGCCCAGGGTCCTACGAGCAGTACTTC	CASNPGPGSYEQYF
.	TRBV19	.	TRBJ2-7	TGTGCCAGTAGTATAGGTGCGGTAGGTACCTACGAGCAGTACTTC	CASSIGAVGTYEQYF